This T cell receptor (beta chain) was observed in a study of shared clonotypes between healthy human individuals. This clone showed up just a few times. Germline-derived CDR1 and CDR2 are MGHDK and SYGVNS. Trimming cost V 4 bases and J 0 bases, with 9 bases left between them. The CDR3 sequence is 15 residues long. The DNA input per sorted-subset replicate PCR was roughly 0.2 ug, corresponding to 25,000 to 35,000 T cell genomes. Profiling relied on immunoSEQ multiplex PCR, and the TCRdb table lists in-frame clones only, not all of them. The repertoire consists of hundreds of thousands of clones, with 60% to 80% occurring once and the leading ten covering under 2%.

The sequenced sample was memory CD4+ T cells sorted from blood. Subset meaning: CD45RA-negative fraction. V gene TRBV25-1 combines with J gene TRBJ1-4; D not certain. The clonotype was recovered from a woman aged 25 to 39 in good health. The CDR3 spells CASSGRTATNEKLFF. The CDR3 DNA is TGTGCCAGCAGTGGGAGGACTGCAACTAATGAAAAACTGTTTTTT.